The entry below describes one T cell receptor (beta chain). On cycle 4 day 1 and cycle 7 day 1, as well as at baseline, blood was sampled. The data originate from a study of OX40 agonist ivuxolimab in advanced cancers. Whole-study context: There were three patients with partial responses, one having hepatocellular carcinoma and two cutaneous melanoma.

This CDR3 comprises 13 residues. Per the germline V gene, CDR1 is LGHNT and CDR2 is FRNRAP. The germline V and J ends were trimmed by 2 bases and 3 bases, with 6 bases remaining between them. TCRdb keeps only in-frame clones here, not all; method: immunoSEQ multiplex PCR. This sample has about 15,000 clones, with 60% to 80% found just once. The material sequenced was CD4+ or CD8+ T cells sorted from blood, taken in a trial of the OX40 agonist ivuxolimab. The V gene is TRBV12-5, the J gene TRBJ2-3, with D hard to call. The clonotype comes from an adult with an advanced solid tumor such as melanoma, head and neck, liver or kidney cancer. CDR3 protein: CASGLPLTDTQYF. The CDR3 nucleotides read TGTGCTAGTGGTTTGCCATTAACAGATACGCAGTATTTT. The complete variable domain, with remaining parts taken from reference TRBV12-5 and TRBJ2-3, reads DARVTQTPRHKVTEMGQEVTMRCQPILGHNTVFWYRQTMMQGLELLAYFRNRAPLDDSGMPKDRFSAEMPDATLATLKIQPSEPRDSAVYFCASGLPLTDTQYFGPGTRLTVL.